Below are 22 T cell receptor beta chains sequenced from a single sample in a study of a mutant IDH1 vaccine in newly diagnosed glioma. Only in-frame clones appear in the TCRdb table, and some are missing; sequencing was by immunoSEQ multiplex PCR. Seen here are almost 25,000 clones, 82% observed once, and the top ten hold approximately 3.9%. These receptors' targets are unknown. The time point: week 47, end of study. Topical imiquimod accompanied each vaccine dose, which consisted of 300 ug of mutant IDH1 20-mer peptide. The specimen was PBMCs, collected from a glioma patient whose treatment included an IDH1 peptide vaccine. All receptors come from a man between 40 and 49 years old with glioma. Some clones in this sample may be carry-over from other donors' samples.

This clone was seen more than once but under ten times. CDR3 loop: CASSSLTGVSYEQYF. For the CDR3, the DNA is TGTGCCAGCAGCTCCTTGACAGGGGTCTCCTACGAGCAGTACTTC. The chain uses TRBV11-2 and TRBJ2-7; 8 bases match TRBD1. This CDR3 spans 15 amino acids. Germline values: CDR1 SGHAT, CDR2 FQNNGV. After removal of 4 bases from V and 0 bases from J, the junction contained 5 bases not matched to a gene.

This rearrangement joins TRBV10-1 to TRBJ2-2; TRBD1 matches 7 bases. Per the germline V gene, CDR1 is WNHNN and CDR2 is SYGVQD (reference sequence). The CDR3 sequence is 16 residues long. After removal of 2 bases from V and 1 base from J, the junction contained 4 bases not matched to a gene. DNA of the CDR3: TGCGCCAGCAGTGAGGACAGGGATAGGAACACCGGGGAGCTGTTTTTT. This translates into CASSEDRDRNTGELFF.

The CDR3 sequence: CASSPTGANQPQHF. For the CDR3, the DNA is TGTGCCAGCAGCCCCACAGGGGCCAATCAGCCCCAGCATTTT. This chain links TRBV7-2 with TRBJ1-5; 7 positions agree with TRBD1. Germline lookup yields CDR1 SGHTA and CDR2 FQGNSA. The V segment lost 5 bases and the J segment 3 bases; nucleotides outside the gene matches: 4. This CDR3 comprises 14 residues.

V and J are TRBV29-1 and TRBJ1-1; D remains unclear. The ends were cut back, 0 bases at V and 8 bases at J, with 10 bases in the middle. This CDR3 region has 12 residues. Germline CDR1 SQVTM, CDR2 ANQGSEA. The CDR3 DNA sequence: TGCAGCGTTGAAGATTTGAAGAGAGAAGCTTTCTTT. This gives the protein CSVEDLKREAFF.

This chain links TRBV5-6 with TRBJ1-1; D may be TRBD1 (6 bases). Trimming removed 4 bases at V and 8 bases at J, with 15 bases between. The CDR3 loop spans 13 amino acids. The germline V gene encodes CDR1 SGHDT and CDR2 YYEEEE. For the CDR3, the DNA is TGTGCCAGCAGCCAAGTAGGGGGATCGGAAGCTTTCTTT. It encodes CASSQVGGSEAFF.

This rearrangement joins TRBV4-2 to TRBJ1-2; TRBD1 might be the D (6 bases). Germline CDR1 and CDR2: LGHNA and YNFKEQ. V was cut by 1 base and J by 8 bases, with 14 bases left in between. The CDR3 runs 14 residues. DNA of the CDR3: TGTGCCAGCAGCCAAGTATCCGGGGGCAAAGGCTACACCTTC. This codes for CASSQVSGGKGYTF.

The chain joins TRBV7-8 to TRBJ1-1; D is undetermined. This CDR3 is 15 amino acids long. Germline V gene data show CDR1 as SGHVS and CDR2 as FQNEAQ. V was clipped by 5 bases and J by 0 bases, with 13 bases between them. CDR3 sequence: CASSTERPLNTEAFF. The CDR3 DNA is TGTGCCAGCAGCACCGAACGACCACTGAACACTGAAGCTTTCTTT.

The rearrangement joins TRBV10-2 to TRBJ1-2; 8 bases match TRBD1. This CDR3 has 12 amino acids. Germline V CDR1 and CDR2: WSHSY, SAAADI. With V trimmed by 6 bases and J by 3 bases, 0 bases remained unmatched. The CDR3 sequence: CASRTGDYGYTF. The DNA for the CDR3 is TGCGCCAGCAGGACAGGGGACTATGGCTACACCTTC.

About this clone: The same CDR3 can be traced to other DNA sequences in this sample. V and J are TRBV9 and TRBJ1-1; weak D call: TRBD1 (6 bases). The length of the CDR3 is 13 residues. The germline V gene has CDR1 SGDLS and CDR2 YYNGEE. V lost 0 bases and J lost 3, with 6 bases in between. CDR3 DNA sequence: TGTGCCAGCAGCGTAGCAGGGGACACTGAAGCTTTCTTT. This gives the protein CASSVAGDTEAFF.

This clone was seen a handful of times. The chain couples TRBV28 to TRBJ1-5, with TRBD1 as a possible D gene (5 bases). Germline-derived CDR1 and CDR2 are MDHEN and SYDVKM. The CDR3 spans 13 residues. Trimming took off 10 bases at V and 0 bases at J, with 10 bases between the two ends. CDR3 sequence (DNA): TGTGCCACCCGGGACCATAGCAATCAGCCCCAGCATTTT. Translated: CATRDHSNQPQHF.

The chain carries TRBV7-2 and TRBJ1-5; the D is unclear. This CDR3 is 16 amino acids long. CDR1 and CDR2 (germline): SGHTA, FQGNSA. The ends were cut back, 0 bases at V and 3 bases at J, with 12 bases in the middle. This chain's CDR3 is CASSLASGFINQPQHF. CDR3 nucleotide sequence: TGTGCCAGCAGCTTAGCGTCCGGTTTTATCAATCAGCCCCAGCATTTT.

This chain connects TRBV14 to TRBJ2-3; D is ambiguous. The CDR3 sequence is 14 residues long. Germline V CDR1 and CDR2: SGHDN, FVKESK. V gave up 2 bases and J gave up 0 bases, with 6 bases separating them. CDR3 sequence: CASSQQESTDTQYF. The CDR3 nucleotides are TGTGCCAGCAGCCAACAGGAAAGCACAGATACGCAGTATTTT.

The table lists this clone with a few counts. This chain uses TRBV18 with TRBJ2-7; either TRBD1 or TRBD2 may fit D (5 bases each). From germline, CDR1 is KGHSH and CDR2 LQKENI. Trimming left V 6 bases short and J 5 bases short, with 17 bases between. CDR3 length: 14 amino acids. This chain's CDR3 is CASSDRGRGDEQYF. The CDR3 coding sequence is TGTGCCAGCTCCGACCGGGGCCGAGGCGACGAGCAGTACTTC.

As DNA, the CDR3 is TGTGCCAGCAGCCGAGGCTTCTCCGAGCAGTACTTC. This encodes CASSRGFSEQYF. The chain is built from TRBV14 and TRBJ2-7; D uncertain. The CDR3 sequence is 12 residues long. The germline gives CDR1 SGHDN, CDR2 FVKESK. V shed 4 bases and J shed 6 bases, with 10 bases lying between them.

The chain employs TRBV5-6 and TRBJ2-7, with D maybe TRBD1 (6 bases). The V and J ends lost 0 bases and 2 bases respectively, with 6 bases between them. The CDR3 contains 13 residues. Germline CDR1 reads SGHDT; CDR2 reads YYEEEE. The chain's CDR3 is CASSLEGAYEQYF. In DNA form, the CDR3 reads TGTGCCAGCAGCTTGGAGGGGGCCTACGAGCAGTACTTC.

The rearrangement uses TRBV7-2 and TRBJ1-4, with D unclear. V lost 1 base, J lost 5 bases, and 8 bases lay in between. The CDR3 runs 14 residues. Germline CDR1 reads SGHTA; CDR2 reads FQGNSA. The CDR3 region is CASSLVRTNEKLFF. CDR3 in DNA: TGTGCCAGCAGCTTAGTCAGGACCAATGAAAAACTGTTTTTT.

The V gene is TRBV5-4, the J gene TRBJ1-1; 8 positions agree with TRBD1. This CDR3 contains 16 residues. CDR1 is SGHNT and CDR2 is YYREEE in the germline V gene (reference sequence). The V segment lost 3 bases and the J segment 0 bases; nucleotides outside the gene matches: 7. The CDR3 loop is CASSSGQVGMNTEAFF. The CDR3 region has the DNA TGTGCCAGCAGCTCGGGACAGGTCGGAATGAACACTGAAGCTTTCTTT. Together with reference TRBV5-4 and TRBJ1-1, the CDR3 gives the full variable domain: ETGVTQSPTHLIKTRGQQVTLRCSSQSGHNTVSWYQQALGQGPQFIFQYYREEENGRGNFPPRFSGLQFPNYSSELNVNALELDDSALYLCASSSGQVGMNTEAFFGQGTRLTVV.

V and J are TRBV6-5 and TRBJ1-1; 7 nucleotides agree with TRBD1. The CDR3 contains 16 residues. Germline trimming cut 3 bases from V and 7 bases from J; bases unmatched to any gene: 14. Germline CDR1 reads MNHEY; CDR2 reads SVGAGI. The CDR3 spells CASSYPTGGGYLEAFF. The DNA for the CDR3 is TGTGCCAGCAGTTATCCCACGGGAGGGGGCTACCTTGAAGCTTTCTTT.

The chain uses TRBV6-1 and TRBJ1-3; D remains unclear. The V end was cut by 2 bases, the J end by 0 bases, with 8 bases between. CDR3 size: 15 residues. Germline V gives CDR1 MNHNS, CDR2 SASEGT. CDR3 sequence (DNA): TGTGCCAGCAGTGAAATAATGGGCTCTGGAAACACCATATATTTT. The encoded protein is CASSEIMGSGNTIYF.

The V gene is TRBV15, the J gene TRBJ1-1; D perhaps matches TRBD1 (5 bases). CDR1 is LNHNV and CDR2 is YYDKDF in the germline V gene (reference sequence). This CDR3 region has 17 residues. V was pared by 0 bases and J by 1 base, with 15 bases between. CDR3 nucleotide sequence: TGTGCCACCAGCAGAGATGGGACGGGACCCTCGAACACTGAAGCTTTCTTT. Its translation: CATSRDGTGPSNTEAFF.

CDR3 in DNA: TGCGCCAGCAGCCCGGGGGGGACAGGGGCCGCGCCCAGAGGCTACACCTTC. This gives the protein CASSPGGTGAAPRGYTF. The chain has TRBV5-1 and TRBJ1-2; 10 nucleotides line up with TRBD1. The CDR3 sequence is 17 residues long. The germline CDR1 and CDR2 sequences are SGHRS and YFSETQ. J was trimmed by 8 bases and V by 4 bases; bases with no gene match: 17.

V usage is TRBV7-2 and J usage is TRBJ1-1, with TRBD1 as a possible D gene (5 bases). Looked up from germline, CDR1 is SGHTA and CDR2 is FQGNSA. V was trimmed by 6 bases and J by 6 bases, leaving 17 bases between them. The CDR3 runs 14 residues. CDR3 coding DNA: TGTGCCAGCAGTCGATCCGGGACGGGCGCTGAAGCTTTCTTT. Translation: CASSRSGTGAEAFF.